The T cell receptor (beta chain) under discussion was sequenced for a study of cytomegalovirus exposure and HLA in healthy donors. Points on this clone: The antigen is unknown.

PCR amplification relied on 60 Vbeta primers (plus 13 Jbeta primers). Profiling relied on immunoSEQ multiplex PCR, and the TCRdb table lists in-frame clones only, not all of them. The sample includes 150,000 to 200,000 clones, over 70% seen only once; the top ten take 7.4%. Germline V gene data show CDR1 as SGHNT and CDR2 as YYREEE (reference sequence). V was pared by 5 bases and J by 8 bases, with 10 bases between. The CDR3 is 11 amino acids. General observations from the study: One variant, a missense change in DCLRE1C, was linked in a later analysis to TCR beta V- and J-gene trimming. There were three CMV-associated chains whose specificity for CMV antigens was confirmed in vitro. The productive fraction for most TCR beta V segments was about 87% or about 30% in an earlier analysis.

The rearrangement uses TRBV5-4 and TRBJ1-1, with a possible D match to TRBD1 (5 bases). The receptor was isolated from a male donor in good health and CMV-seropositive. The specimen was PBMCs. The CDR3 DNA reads TGTGCCAGCAGTGGGGGGGTGGAAGCTTTCTTT. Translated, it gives CASSGGVEAFF.